These T cell receptor beta chains were read from a single sample in a study of shared clonotypes between healthy human individuals. Assay: immunoSEQ multiplex PCR; the TCRdb copy retains only in-frame clones and omits some. The data hold around 1.6 million clones, with 95% to 99% observed a single time. Sample: naive CD4+ T cells sorted from blood. The origin of the receptors is a young man in good health. Each CDR3 is given with its conserved first and last residue. Fields, in order: clone size, V gene, D gene, J gene, CDR3 protein, CDR3 DNA. A D gene is named only where the DNA matches it firmly. Size tells how often a clone was seen (once, few, many) or the class of an expanded clone, and some rows leave it out.

once	TRBV2	-	TRBJ2-1	CASSATGSRGEQFF	TGTGCCAGCAGTGCGACCGGGAGCCGGGGTGAGCAGTTCTTC
-	TRBV28	-	TRBJ1-5	CASSFGVGNQPQHF	TGTGCCAGCAGTTTTGGGGTTGGCAATCAGCCCCAGCATTTT
-	TRBV28	-	TRBJ2-7	CASRLHGAYEQYF	TGTGCCAGCAGACTTCATGGGGCCTACGAGCAGTACTTC
-	TRBV5-5	TRBD2	TRBJ2-7	CASSLDAVAGVREQYF	TGTGCCAGCAGCTTGGACGCGGTTGCGGGAGTTCGGGAGCAGTACTTC
-	TRBV29-1	-	TRBJ1-1	CSTHEKNTEAFF	TGCAGCACCCATGAGAAGAACACTGAAGCTTTCTTT
-	TRBV7-2	-	TRBJ1-2	CASSLYVGNYGYTF	TGTGCCAGCAGCTTATATGTGGGAAACTATGGCTACACCTTC
-	TRBV14	-	TRBJ2-3	CASSQEGAGNAQYF	TGTGCCAGCAGCCAAGAGGGGGCGGGAAATGCGCAGTATTTT
-	TRBV28	-	TRBJ2-7	CASRKGIGAEQYF	TGTGCCAGCAGGAAAGGAATAGGGGCAGAGCAGTACTTC
-	TRBV5-5	-	TRBJ2-5	CASSLSSLAEQETQYF	TGTGCCAGCAGCTTGTCATCTTTAGCGGAACAAGAGACCCAGTACTTC
-	TRBV27	-	TRBJ1-2	CASSPRQLLGYGYTF	TGTGCCAGCAGTCCCCGACAGTTATTAGGGTATGGCTACACCTTC
-	TRBV28	TRBD1	TRBJ1-2	CASRSRGPYGYTF	TGTGCCAGCAGAAGTAGGGGGCCCTATGGCTACACCTTC
-	TRBV11-3	TRBD2	TRBJ2-5	CASSLRSGREGETQYF	TGTGCCAGCAGCTTAAGAAGCGGGAGGGAGGGAGAGACCCAGTACTTC
-	TRBV19	-	TRBJ1-5	CASSMQRLSNQPQHF	TGTGCCAGTAGTATGCAGAGGCTTAGCAATCAGCCCCAGCATTTT
-	TRBV27	TRBD1	TRBJ2-7	CASSLPGGEQYF	TGTGCCAGCAGCCTCCCAGGGGGAGAGCAGTACTTC
-	TRBV11-3	TRBD2	TRBJ2-1	CASSPGLAGANEQFF	TGTGCCAGCAGCCCAGGACTAGCGGGAGCTAATGAGCAGTTCTTC
-	TRBV2	-	TRBJ2-7	CASSRDTAYEQYF	TGTGCCAGCAGCCGGGACACCGCCTACGAGCAGTACTTC
-	TRBV18	TRBD2	TRBJ2-7	CASSHTGETVGLGTSLYEQYF	TGTGCCAGCTCACACACCGGCGAGACAGTGGGCCTTGGGACTAGTTTATACGAGCAGTACTTC
once	TRBV27	-	TRBJ1-1	CASSQGLGSFGNTEAFF	TGTGCCAGCAGCCAAGGACTGGGGTCGTTCGGGAACACTGAAGCTTTCTTT
-	TRBV7-9	TRBD2	TRBJ2-1	CASSFLAGRSYNEQFF	TGTGCCAGCAGCTTTTTAGCGGGACGCTCCTACAATGAGCAGTTCTTC
-	TRBV5-4	TRBD2	TRBJ2-7	CASSKISGTTYEQYF	TGTGCCAGCAGCAAAATAAGTGGGACTACCTACGAGCAGTACTTC
-	TRBV18	-	TRBJ2-6	CASSPGQARPNVLTF	TGTGCCAGCTCACCAGGGCAGGCCCGGCCCAACGTCCTGACTTTC
-	TRBV2	-	TRBJ1-1	CASMKTENTEAFF	TGTGCCAGCATGAAAACGGAGAACACTGAAGCTTTCTTT
-	TRBV9	-	TRBJ2-1	CASSVGPFREQFF	TGTGCCAGCAGCGTAGGCCCCTTTCGTGAGCAGTTCTTC
-	TRBV28	TRBD2	TRBJ2-2	CASSLRSGRTGELFF	TGTGCCAGCAGTTTACGCAGCGGGAGAACCGGGGAGCTGTTTTTT
-	TRBV5-1	-	TRBJ2-7	CASSNPSVYEQYF	TGCGCCAGCAGCAACCCTAGCGTATACGAGCAGTACTTC
-	TRBV4-2	TRBD2	TRBJ2-1	CASSQEPWGGSSSYNEQFF	TGTGCCAGCAGCCAAGAACCCTGGGGGGGGTCTAGCTCCTACAATGAGCAGTTCTTC
-	TRBV5-1	TRBD1	TRBJ2-3	CASSLEGGGRLSDTQYF	TGCGCCAGCAGCTTGGAAGGGGGCGGCCGGCTTTCAGATACGCAGTATTTT
-	TRBV12-5	TRBD2	TRBJ2-1	CASGLGLAANEQFF	TGTGCTAGTGGTCTAGGACTAGCGGCCAATGAGCAGTTCTTC
once	TRBV9	TRBD2	TRBJ2-1	CASSSGESYNEQFF	TGTGCCAGCAGTAGCGGGGAATCCTACAATGAGCAGTTCTTC
-	TRBV27	TRBD2	TRBJ2-7	CASSFSGYATSGRGYEQYF	TGTGCCAGCAGTTTCTCGGGCTATGCGACTAGCGGGAGGGGATACGAGCAGTACTTC
once	TRBV30	-	TRBJ1-3	CAWSVRGQVVAGNTIYF	TGTGCCTGGAGTGTACGGGGCCAGGTGGTTGCTGGGAACACCATATATTTT
-	TRBV5-1	-	TRBJ2-3	CASRRGQSTDTQYF	TGCGCCAGCAGGCGAGGACAGTCCACAGATACGCAGTATTTT
-	TRBV30	TRBD1	TRBJ1-3	CAWSVRGTGGNTIYF	TGTGCCTGGAGTGTACGGGGGACAGGAGGAAACACCATATATTTT
-	TRBV2	-	TRBJ1-4	CASSTQGTNEKLFF	TGTGCCAGCAGTACACAGGGAACTAATGAAAAACTGTTTTTT
-	TRBV7-9	-	TRBJ2-7	CASSSSSSYEQYF	TGTGCCAGCAGCTCTTCGAGCTCCTACGAGCAGTACTTC
-	TRBV11-2	TRBD2	TRBJ2-1	CASSLRLAGLASSHEQFF	TGTGCCAGCAGCTTGAGACTAGCGGGTCTGGCGTCTTCCCATGAGCAGTTCTTC
-	TRBV28	-	TRBJ1-2	CASSPGRAGGNGYTF	TGTGCCAGCAGCCCCGGGCGTGCGGGAGGAAATGGCTACACCTTC
-	TRBV6-5	-	TRBJ1-2	CASRSLGGVYIGYTF	TGTGCCAGCAGGAGCCTGGGGGGGGTTTACATTGGCTACACCTTC
-	TRBV7-3	-	TRBJ2-5	CASSYDREKTQYF	TGTGCCAGCAGCTATGACAGAGAGAAGACCCAGTACTTC
-	TRBV18	TRBD1	TRBJ2-7	CASSPNDRVISYEQYF	TGTGCCAGCTCCCCAAACGACAGGGTAATCTCCTACGAGCAGTACTTC